The clone carrying this T cell receptor (beta chain) was counted a few times. The data belong to a study of cytomegalovirus exposure and HLA in healthy donors. The ends were cut back, 2 bases at V and 5 bases at J, with 12 bases in the middle. This CDR3 has 14 amino acids. The germline CDR1 and CDR2 sequences are SGHNT and YYREEE (reference sequence). The PCR made use of 60 Vbeta and 13 Jbeta primers. Clones were read by immunoSEQ multiplex PCR, and TCRdb kept only the in-frame ones, dropping some. Counted here are 85,000 to 90,000 clones, around 85% occurring once; the ten biggest clones make up about 2.9%.

The TCR sequence derives from a young man in good health and CMV-seronegative. The material sequenced was PBMCs. The chain has TRBV5-4 and TRBJ2-3; possible D gene TRBD2, 5 bases. CDR3 residues: CASSLLTKLDTQYF. CDR3 bases: TGTGCCAGCAGCTTACTGACTAAACTAGATACGCAGTATTTT.